The clone carrying this T cell receptor beta chain showed up many times. No antigen is known for it. TCRdb processed the 5' RACE reads anew with MiXCR; each CDR3 protein has one entry. The profile covers about 10,000 distinct CDR3 sequences, with 7.5% to 9.5% appearing a single time and 19% taken by the ten largest. This sample was taken from a study of spatial heterogeneity in lung cancer. Study results and caveats: It was found that expanded intratumoral alpha and beta TCR counts tracked tumor mutation counts.

Documented time point: sample taken at primary tumor resection. Germline values: CDR1 DFQATT, CDR2 SNEGSKA (reference sequence). This CDR3 region has 15 residues. The ends were cut back, 0 bases at V and 2 bases at J, with 11 bases in the middle. The V call is TRBV20-1, the J call TRBJ2-1, with D possibly TRBD1 on 5 matching bases. Material: lung tumor tissue, obtained at surgery. This TCR came from a male donor with early-stage non-small cell lung cancer. The CDR3 is CSARDLQGTYNEQFF. In DNA form, the CDR3 reads TGCAGTGCTAGAGATCTGCAGGGAACCTACAATGAGCAGTTCTTC.